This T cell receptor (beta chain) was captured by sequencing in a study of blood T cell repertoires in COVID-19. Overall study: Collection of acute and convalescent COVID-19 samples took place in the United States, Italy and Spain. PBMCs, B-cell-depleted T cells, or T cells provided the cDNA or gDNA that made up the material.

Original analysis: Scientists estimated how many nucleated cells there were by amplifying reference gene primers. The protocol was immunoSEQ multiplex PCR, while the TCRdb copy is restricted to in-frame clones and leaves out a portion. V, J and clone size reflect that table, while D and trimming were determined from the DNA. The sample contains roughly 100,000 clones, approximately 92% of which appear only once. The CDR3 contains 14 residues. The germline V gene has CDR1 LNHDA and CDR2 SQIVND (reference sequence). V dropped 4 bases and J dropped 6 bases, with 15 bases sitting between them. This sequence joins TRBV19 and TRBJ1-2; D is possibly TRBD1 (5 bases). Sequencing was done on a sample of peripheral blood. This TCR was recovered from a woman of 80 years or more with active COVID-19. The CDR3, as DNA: TGTGCCAGTAGTACCCAGGGACTTCCCAATGGCTACACCTTC. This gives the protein CASSTQGLPNGYTF.